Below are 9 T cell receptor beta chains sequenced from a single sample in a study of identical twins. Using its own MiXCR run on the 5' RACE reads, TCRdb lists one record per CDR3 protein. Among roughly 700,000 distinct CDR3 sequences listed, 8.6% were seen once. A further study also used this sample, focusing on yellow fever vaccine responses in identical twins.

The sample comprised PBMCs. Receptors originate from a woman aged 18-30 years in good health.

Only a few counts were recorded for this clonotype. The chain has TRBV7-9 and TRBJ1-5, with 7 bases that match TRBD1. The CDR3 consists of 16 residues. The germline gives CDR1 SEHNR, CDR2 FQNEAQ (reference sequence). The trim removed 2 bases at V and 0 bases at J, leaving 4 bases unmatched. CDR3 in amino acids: CASSLITGDSNQPQHF. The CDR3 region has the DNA TGTGCCAGCAGCTTAATTACAGGGGATAGCAATCAGCCCCAGCATTTT.

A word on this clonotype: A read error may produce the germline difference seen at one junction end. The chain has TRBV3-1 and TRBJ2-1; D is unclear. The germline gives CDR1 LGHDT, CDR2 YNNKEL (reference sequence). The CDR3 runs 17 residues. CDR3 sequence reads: CASSQVRYPGSHNEQFF. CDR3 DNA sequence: TGTGCCAGCAGCCAAGTTAGATATCCGGGCTCCCACAATGAGCAGTTCTTC.

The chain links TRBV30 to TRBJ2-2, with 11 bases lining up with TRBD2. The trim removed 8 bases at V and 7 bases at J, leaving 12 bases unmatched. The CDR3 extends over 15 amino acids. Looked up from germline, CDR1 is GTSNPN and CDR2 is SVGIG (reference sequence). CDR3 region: CASYSGGAKGGELFF. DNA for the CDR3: TGTGCCAGCTATAGCGGGGGGGCCAAGGGCGGGGAGCTGTTTTTT.

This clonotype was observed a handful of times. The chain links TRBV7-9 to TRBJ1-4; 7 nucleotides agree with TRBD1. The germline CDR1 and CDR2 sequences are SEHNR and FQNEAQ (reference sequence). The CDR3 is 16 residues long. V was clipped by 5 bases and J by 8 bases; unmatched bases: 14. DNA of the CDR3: TGTGCCAGCAGCGCGACAGGGAGAGGGGATGACGAAAAACTGTTTTTT. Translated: CASSATGRGDDEKLFF. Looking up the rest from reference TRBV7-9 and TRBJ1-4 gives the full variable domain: DTGVSQNPRHKITKRGQNVTFRCDPISEHNRLYWYRQTLGQGPEFLTYFQNEAQLEKSRLLSDRFSAERPKGSFSTLEIQRTEQGDSAMYLCASSATGRGDDEKLFFGSGTQLSVL.

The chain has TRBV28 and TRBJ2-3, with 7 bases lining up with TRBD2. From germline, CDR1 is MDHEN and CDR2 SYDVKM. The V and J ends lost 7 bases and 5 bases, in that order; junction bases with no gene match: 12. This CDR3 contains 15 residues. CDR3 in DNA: TGTGCCAGCATCCGCGGCCGGACTAGTAAAGATACGCAGTATTTT. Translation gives CASIRGRTSKDTQYF.

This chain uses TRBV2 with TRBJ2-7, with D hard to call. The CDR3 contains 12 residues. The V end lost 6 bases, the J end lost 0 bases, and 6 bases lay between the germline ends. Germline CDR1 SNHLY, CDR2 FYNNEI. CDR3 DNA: TGTGCCAGCAGGGTCGCCTCCTACGAGCAGTACTTC. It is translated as CASRVASYEQYF.

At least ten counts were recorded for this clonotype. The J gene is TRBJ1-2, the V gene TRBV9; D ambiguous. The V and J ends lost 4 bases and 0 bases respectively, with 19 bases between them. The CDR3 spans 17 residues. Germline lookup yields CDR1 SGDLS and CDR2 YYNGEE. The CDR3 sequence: CASSLWTGSSSNYGYTF. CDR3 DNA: TGTGCCAGCAGCCTCTGGACTGGTTCAAGTTCTAACTATGGCTACACCTTC.

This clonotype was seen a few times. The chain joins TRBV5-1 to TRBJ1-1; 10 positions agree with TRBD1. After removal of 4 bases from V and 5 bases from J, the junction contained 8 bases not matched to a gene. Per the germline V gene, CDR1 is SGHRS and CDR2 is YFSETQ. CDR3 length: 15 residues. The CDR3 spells CASSQDRGVGTEAFF. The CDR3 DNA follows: TGCGCCAGCAGCCAGGACAGGGGGGTGGGGACTGAAGCTTTCTTT. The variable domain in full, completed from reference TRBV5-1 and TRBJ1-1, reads KAGVTQTPRYLIKTRGQQVTLSCSPISGHRSVSWYQQTPGQGLQFLFEYFSETQRNKGNFPGRFSGRQFSNSRSEMNVSTLELGDSALYLCASSQDRGVGTEAFFGQGTRLTVV.

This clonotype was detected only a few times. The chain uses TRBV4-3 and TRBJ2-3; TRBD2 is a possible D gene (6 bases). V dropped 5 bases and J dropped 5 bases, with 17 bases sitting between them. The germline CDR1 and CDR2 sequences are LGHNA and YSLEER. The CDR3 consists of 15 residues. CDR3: CASSAGNYAGDTQYF. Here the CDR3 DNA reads TGCGCCAGCAGCGCGGGGAACTACGCAGGAGATACGCAGTATTTT.